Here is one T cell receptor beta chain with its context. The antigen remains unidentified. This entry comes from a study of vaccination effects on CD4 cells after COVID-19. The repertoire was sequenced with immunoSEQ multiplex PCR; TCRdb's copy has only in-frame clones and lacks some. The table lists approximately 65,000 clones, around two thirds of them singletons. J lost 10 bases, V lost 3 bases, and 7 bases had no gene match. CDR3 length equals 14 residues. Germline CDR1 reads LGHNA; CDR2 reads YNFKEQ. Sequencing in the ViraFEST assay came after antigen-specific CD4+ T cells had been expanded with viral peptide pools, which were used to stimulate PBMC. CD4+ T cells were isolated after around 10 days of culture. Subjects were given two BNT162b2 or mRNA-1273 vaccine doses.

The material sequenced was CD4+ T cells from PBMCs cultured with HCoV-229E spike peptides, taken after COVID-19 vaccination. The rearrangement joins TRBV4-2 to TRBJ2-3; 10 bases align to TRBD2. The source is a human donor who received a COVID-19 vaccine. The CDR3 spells CASSQGTTSGAQYF. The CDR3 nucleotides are TGTGCCAGCAGCCAGGGCACTACTAGCGGGGCGCAGTATTTT.